This T cell receptor (beta chain) was identified during a study of cytomegalovirus exposure and HLA in healthy donors. Study observations and caveats: Cytomegalovirus status, reportedly, was diagnosed with high specificity and sensitivity by the classifier. Prediction of most subjects' HLA-A and HLA-B alleles by TCR beta sequences was reportedly accurate.

With regard to this clone: The antigen remains unidentified.

Unmatched junction bases numbered 5, after V lost 0 bases and J lost 9 bases. Germline V gene lookup returns CDR1 SGDLS and CDR2 YYNGEE. This CDR3 spans 15 amino acids. 60 Vbeta and 13 Jbeta primers were used in PCR. Produced via immunoSEQ multiplex PCR; TCRdb's table is partial and in-frame only. The table records tens of thousands of clones, more than 80% of them present only once. The origin of this receptor is a woman between 25 and 40 years old in good health and CMV-seropositive. Sequences were obtained from PBMCs. The chain recombines TRBV9 with TRBJ2-1; 11 bases are shared with TRBD1. CDR3: CASSVAGQGAIEQFF. The CDR3 coding sequence is TGTGCCAGCAGCGTAGCTGGACAGGGGGCGATTGAGCAGTTCTTC. Full variable domain (missing parts from reference TRBV9 and TRBJ2-1): DSGVTQTPKHLITATGQRVTLRCSPRSGDLSVYWYQQSLDQGLQFLIQYYNGEERAKGNILERFSAQQFPDLHSELNLSSLELGDSALYFCASSVAGQGAIEQFFGPGTRLTVL.